The clone carrying this T cell receptor (beta chain) has at least ten counts. The target antigen is unknown. This record comes from a study of blood T cells in healthy people across ages. Study outcomes and limitations: Long-lived and aged donors differed, with more naive CD4+ cells and higher diversity in the long-lived. Observed TCR beta diversity showed a strong correlation with the percentage of naive T cells as measured by flow cytometry.

Germline V gene sequence: CDR1 MGHRA, CDR2 YSYEKL. V lost 0 bases to trimming and J lost 18 bases, with 15 bases between them. This CDR3 contains 13 residues. Together with a sample-barcoded 5' primer, a J-beta primer mix was included in a second PCR lasting about 6 to 11 cycles. A tag from a template-switch adaptor with 12 random nucleotides marked each cDNA molecule. TCRdb used MiXCR to reprocess the 5' RACE reads, holding one entry per CDR3 protein. The sample includes 1.5 million to 2 million distinct CDR3 sequences, approximately 50% of them seen just once. This chain joins TRBV4-1 and TRBJ1-6; D is ambiguous. The sample comprised blood. The receptor was derived from a middle-aged woman in good health. The CDR3 sequence: CASSQDSRAPTHF. In DNA form, the CDR3 reads TGCGCCAGCAGCCAAGATTCAAGAGCTCCGACCCACTTT.